These 25 T cell receptor beta chains came from one sample sequenced in a study of OX40 agonist ivuxolimab in advanced cancers. Library prep was done by the immunoSEQ multiplex PCR assay. TCRdb took over this immuneACCESS table, retaining in-frame rearrangements with V and J assigned. Such tables are incomplete; in checked studies, under half of the missing clones stem from an unresolved V gene, and the remainder is unexplained. The sample data list about 37,000 clones, and roughly 80% of these were observed just once. The top ten hold about two fifths of the sample. The sample here was CD4+ or CD8+ T cells sorted from blood, taken in a trial of the OX40 agonist ivuxolimab. These receptor sequences come from an adult with an advanced solid tumor such as melanoma, head and neck, liver or kidney cancer.

A word on this clone: At one of its ends the junction is not consistent with the germline gene, which may arise from a read error. CDR3 sequence: CASTLSWVYGYTF. The DNA of the CDR3 is TGTGCCAGCACCTTGAGCTGGGTCTATGGCTACACCTTC. The chain joins TRBV5-8 to TRBJ1-2; D is undetermined. The germline V gene encodes CDR1 SGHTS and CDR2 YDEGEE. This CDR3 is built from 13 residues.

The rearrangement joins TRBV7-7 to TRBJ2-1; TRBD2 agrees at 11 bases. The trim removed 10 bases at V and 8 bases at J, leaving 7 bases unmatched. The germline V gene has CDR1 SSHAT and CDR2 FNYEAQ (reference sequence). CDR3 size: 13 residues. This CDR3 reads CATRLAGRDEQFF. DNA for the CDR3: TGTGCCACCAGACTAGCGGGACGTGATGAGCAGTTCTTC.

This clone has only one observation. J is TRBJ2-1 and V is TRBV4-1; the D gene could be TRBD1 or TRBD2 (5 bases each). This CDR3 spans 16 amino acids. V was trimmed by 5 bases and J by 1 base, leaving 15 bases between them. The germline gives CDR1 MGHRA, CDR2 YSYEKL. The CDR3 nucleotides read TGCGCCAGCAGCGCACCGGGGCGCCGGTCCTACAATGAGCAGTTCTTC. Its protein product is CASSAPGRRSYNEQFF.

This chain joins TRBV10-3 and TRBJ1-2; no firm D call. V was pared by 3 bases and J by 6 bases, with 14 bases between. The germline CDR1 and CDR2 sequences are ENHRY and SYGVKD. The CDR3 extends over 14 amino acids. The CDR3 sequence: CAISDPTNLDGYTF. The CDR3 DNA follows: TGTGCCATCAGTGATCCGACAAACCTAGATGGCTACACCTTC.

This chain joins TRBV7-2 and TRBJ2-7; TRBD1 matches 8 bases. This CDR3 has 15 residues. Germline V gene sequence: CDR1 SGHTA, CDR2 FQGNSA. V lost 2 bases and J lost 3; bases outside the gene matches: 6. CDR3 DNA: TGTGCCAGCAGCTTAAGGCAGGGGGCGCTCTACGAGCAGTACTTC. Protein: CASSLRQGALYEQYF. The entire variable domain, with the rest obtained from reference TRBV7-2 and TRBJ2-7, is as follows: GAGVSQSPSNKVTEKGKDVELRCDPISGHTALYWYRQSLGQGLEFLIYFQGNSAPDKSGLPSDRFSAERTGGSVSTLTIQRTQQEDSAVYLCASSLRQGALYEQYFGPGTRLTVT.

CDR3: CASSLNPGLAGVHEQFF. The CDR3 DNA is TGCGCCAGCAGCCTGAACCCGGGACTAGCGGGGGTCCATGAGCAGTTCTTC. The chain combines TRBV5-1 with TRBJ2-1, with 14 bases lining up with TRBD2. Trimming took 4 bases from V and 8 from J; bases not matched to a gene: 11. The germline gives CDR1 SGHRS, CDR2 YFSETQ. The CDR3 extends over 17 amino acids.

The chain joins TRBV5-1 to TRBJ2-2; D call uncertain. The CDR3 totals 12 residues. The germline V gene encodes CDR1 SGHRS and CDR2 YFSETQ. Trimming shortened V by 4 bases and J by 8 bases, and 9 bases separated the two germline ends. In DNA form, the CDR3 reads TGCGCCAGCAGCCTCGTCATGGGGGAGCTGTTTTTT. Residues: CASSLVMGELFF.

The chain has TRBV6-6 and TRBJ2-1; 13 bases line up with TRBD2. This CDR3 region has 15 residues. V trimming: 7 bases; J trimming: 9 bases; junction bases outside the gene matches: 9. Germline CDR1 and CDR2: MNHNY and SVGAGI (reference sequence). The CDR3 bases are TGTGCCAGCAACTTACTAGCGGGGGGGCCGGGTGAGCAGTTCTTC. This sequence encodes CASNLLAGGPGEQFF.

The chain couples TRBV6-5 to TRBJ1-6; unclear D gene. The germline V and J ends were trimmed by 1 base and 0 bases, with 4 bases remaining between them. Germline lookup yields CDR1 MNHEY and CDR2 SVGAGI. CDR3 length equals 15 residues. The CDR3 protein is CASSYLYSYNSPLHF. The CDR3 DNA sequence: TGTGCCAGCAGTTACTTGTACTCCTATAATTCACCCCTCCACTTT.

The rearrangement links TRBV19 to TRBJ2-1; 12 bases match TRBD2. Germline V CDR1 and CDR2: LNHDA, SQIVND (reference sequence). The CDR3 consists of 15 residues. The ends lost 7 bases at V and 8 bases at J; junction bases unmatched: 9. Here the CDR3 DNA reads TGTGCCAGTACCCGAGACGGACTAGCGGGACATGAGCAGTTCTTC. Amino acids: CASTRDGLAGHEQFF. The entire variable domain, with the rest obtained from reference TRBV19 and TRBJ2-1, is as follows: DGGITQSPKYLFRKEGQNVTLSCEQNLNHDAMYWYRQDPGQGLRLIYYSQIVNDFQKGDIAEGYSVSREKKESFPLTVTSAQKNPTAFYLCASTRDGLAGHEQFFGPGTRLTVL.

The J gene is TRBJ2-7, the V gene TRBV6-1; maybe TRBD1 (6 bases). Trimming removed 4 bases at V and 5 bases at J, with 6 bases between. The length of the CDR3 is 11 residues. Germline loops: CDR1 MNHNS, CDR2 SASEGT. Written as DNA, the CDR3 is TGTGCCAGCAGTGGACAGGACGAGCAGTACTTC. This gives the protein CASSGQDEQYF.

This clone was found once. This chain connects TRBV7-9 to TRBJ1-2; D is perhaps TRBD1 (5 bases). CDR3 length: 14 amino acids. The germline V and J ends were trimmed by 5 bases and 6 bases, with 16 bases remaining between them. Germline V gene data show CDR1 as SEHNR and CDR2 as FQNEAQ (reference sequence). CDR3 bases: TGTGCCAGCAGCATACTCCAGGGTAGGGATGGCTACACCTTC. Translated: CASSILQGRDGYTF.

CDR3 DNA: TGTGCCAGCAGCTTAGATTCGGATACGCAGTATTTT. The encoded protein is CASSLDSDTQYF. The rearrangement joins TRBV11-3 to TRBJ2-3; D remains unclear. Germline CDR1 SGHNT, CDR2 YENEEA. The CDR3 is 12 amino acids. Trimming removed 0 bases from V and 6 bases from J, with 4 bases in between.

CDR3 nucleotides: TGTGCCAGCAGCCAAACCACTAGCGGGGCCTTTGGGGAGCAGTTCTTC. Protein sequence: CASSQTTSGAFGEQFF. The chain uses TRBV4-2 and TRBJ2-1; 10 nucleotides line up with TRBD2. The CDR3 length is 16 residues. Trimming took 2 bases from V and 10 from J; bases not matched to a gene: 11. Germline V gene lookup returns CDR1 LGHNA and CDR2 YNFKEQ.

The V call is TRBV19, the J call TRBJ2-3, with D perhaps matching TRBD1 (5 bases). Looked up from germline, CDR1 is LNHDA and CDR2 is SQIVND (reference sequence). V gave up 3 bases and J gave up 2 bases, with 12 bases separating them. This CDR3 is built from 15 residues. The CDR3 bases are TGTGCCAGTAGTATGGGCAGGGCAGTCACAGATACGCAGTATTTT. Protein product: CASSMGRAVTDTQYF.

V gene TRBV30 combines with J gene TRBJ1-1, with 8 bases aligning to TRBD1. Germline CDR1 and CDR2: GTSNPN and SVGIG (reference sequence). This CDR3 is built from 11 residues. CDR3 protein: CAWDRPRGAFF. As DNA, the CDR3 is TGTGCTTGGGACAGGCCGAGAGGAGCTTTCTTT.

The genes are TRBV11-2 and TRBJ1-3; D is perhaps TRBD1 (5 bases). The CDR3 loop spans 12 amino acids. Trimming pared 2 bases from V and 16 bases from J, leaving 15 bases between. Germline V gene data show CDR1 as SGHAT and CDR2 as FQNNGV. In DNA form, the CDR3 reads TGTGCCAGCAGCTTACTTCGGGACTCGCCTTATTTT. Translation gives CASSLLRDSPYF.

This chain joins TRBV5-5 and TRBJ1-2; 8 bases are a match to TRBD1. Germline V gives CDR1 SGHKS, CDR2 YYEKEE (reference sequence). This CDR3 spans 16 amino acids. The V segment lost 1 base and the J segment 7 bases; nucleotides outside the gene matches: 12. Written as DNA, the CDR3 is TGTGCCAGCAGCTTGAGTACCCAGGGGGCGGTTGGTGGCTACACCTTC. Its protein product is CASSLSTQGAVGGYTF.

This rearrangement joins TRBV19 to TRBJ2-7; D not certain. The germline gives CDR1 LNHDA, CDR2 SQIVND (reference sequence). CDR3 size: 13 residues. Trimming took off 4 bases at V and 2 bases at J, with 9 bases between the two ends. This chain's CDR3 is CASSTKVTYEQYF. The CDR3 DNA is TGTGCCAGTAGTACGAAAGTAACCTACGAGCAGTACTTC. Full variable domain (outside the CDR3, taken from reference TRBV19 and TRBJ2-7): DGGITQSPKYLFRKEGQNVTLSCEQNLNHDAMYWYRQDPGQGLRLIYYSQIVNDFQKGDIAEGYSVSREKKESFPLTVTSAQKNPTAFYLCASSTKVTYEQYFGPGTRLTVT.

J is TRBJ1-3 and V is TRBV30; D call uncertain. V gave up 0 bases and J gave up 0 bases, with 6 bases separating them. CDR1 GTSNPN and CDR2 SVGIG come from the germline V gene (reference sequence). The CDR3 is 14 amino acids. In nucleotides, the CDR3 is TGTGCCTGGAGTGTAGCAGGCTCTGGAAACACCATATATTTT. This codes for CAWSVAGSGNTIYF.

This chain connects TRBV11-3 to TRBJ2-3; 8 bases align to TRBD1. Trimming cost V 6 bases and J 3 bases; bases outside gene matches: 11. Germline V gene data show CDR1 as SGHNT and CDR2 as YENEEA. This CDR3 contains 16 residues. CDR3 in amino acids: CASSITGGSRTDTQYF. The DNA for the CDR3 is TGTGCCAGCAGTATAACAGGGGGAAGTCGGACAGATACGCAGTATTTT.

The V gene is TRBV14, the J gene TRBJ1-6; TRBD1 is a possible D gene (5 bases). The length of the CDR3 is 15 residues. Trimming pared 4 bases from V and 6 bases from J, leaving 13 bases between. CDR1 is SGHDN, CDR2 FVKESK, per germline. DNA for the CDR3: TGTGCCAGCAGCCGAGCAAGGGGCTTTAATTCACCCCTCCACTTT. Translating gives CASSRARGFNSPLHF.

The V and J genes are TRBV2 and TRBJ1-1; 7 bases line up with TRBD1. Germline V gene lookup returns CDR1 SNHLY and CDR2 FYNNEI. With 8 bases clipped from V and 12 bases from J, the junction kept 6 bases outside the gene matches. The CDR3 has 10 residues. The CDR3: CASVQGQPFF. CDR3 in DNA: TGTGCCAGCGTACAGGGGCAGCCTTTCTTT.

This sequence joins TRBV18 and TRBJ2-1; D is ambiguous. Germline assignment: CDR1 KGHSH and CDR2 LQKENI. The CDR3 sequence is 13 residues long. V lost 0 bases, J lost 6 bases, and 6 bases lay in between. The CDR3 coding sequence is TGTGCCAGCTCACCACCAAGCAGCAATGAGCAGTTCTTC. Translating it yields CASSPPSSNEQFF. The full variable domain, its missing parts supplied by reference TRBV18 and TRBJ2-1, is NAGVMQNPRHLVRRRGQEARLRCSPMKGHSHVYWYRQLPEEGLKFMVYLQKENIIDESGMPKERFSAEFPKEGPSILRIQQVVRGDSAAYFCASSPPSSNEQFFGPGTRLTVL.

The V and J genes are TRBV6-4 and TRBJ1-1; D remains ambiguous. CDR1 is MRHNA and CDR2 is SNTAGT in the germline V gene. V was clipped by 2 bases and J by 11 bases, with 15 bases between them. The CDR3 is 13 amino acids. The CDR3 nucleotides read TGTGCCAGCAGTGACCTAATGGGCCAGGCTGCTTTCTTT. Encoded protein: CASSDLMGQAAFF.